This passage covers 30 T cell receptor beta chains from one sample sequenced in a study of neurological immune-mediated disorders. Time point noted: longitudinal time-point 3. TCRdb called the 5' RACE reads again in MiXCR, with one record for every CDR3 protein. The sample has tens of thousands of distinct CDR3 sequences, roughly 4.3% seen once. The sequencing input was PBMCs. The receptors here all came from a woman aged 55-70 years with multiple sclerosis.

This clonotype was observed many times. The CDR3 DNA reads as TGCAGCGCCCAGACAGCTGGGGTGCATGGCTACACCTTC. This gives the protein CSAQTAGVHGYTF. This chain links TRBV29-1 with TRBJ1-2; D perhaps matches TRBD1 (5 bases). The CDR3 length is 13 residues. Trimming stripped 7 bases from V and 6 bases from J, with 18 bases between. Germline CDR1 reads SQVTM; CDR2 reads ANQGSEA.

This chain connects TRBV14 to TRBJ2-5, with 9 bases fitting TRBD1. This CDR3 comprises 13 residues. Germline V gene lookup returns CDR1 SGHDN and CDR2 FVKESK. The V segment lost 7 bases and the J segment 1 base; nucleotides outside the gene matches: 1. In nucleotides, the CDR3 is TGTGCCAGCACGGACAGGGGCCAAGAGACCCAGTACTTC. This gives the protein CASTDRGQETQYF.

This clonotype appeared many times. The V gene is TRBV20-1, the J gene TRBJ2-3, with 9 bases identical to TRBD2. The CDR3 sequence is 15 residues long. With V trimmed by 3 bases and J by 4 bases, 8 bases remained unmatched. The germline V gene has CDR1 DFQATT and CDR2 SNEGSKA (reference sequence). Written as DNA, the CDR3 is TGCAGTGCTAGTTTGATTAGCGGGGGATCAGATACGCAGTATTTT. Its protein is CSASLISGGSDTQYF.

This clonotype was recorded at least ten times. The chain is built from TRBV6-4 and TRBJ1-6, with 7 bases aligning to TRBD1. The J segment lost 6 bases and the V segment lost 0 bases, leaving 2 bases of the junction unmatched. The CDR3 sequence is 15 residues long. The germline gives CDR1 MRHNA, CDR2 SNTAGT. Here the CDR3 reads CASSDSAGGNSPLHF. As DNA, the CDR3 is TGTGCCAGCAGTGACTCAGCAGGGGGTAATTCACCCCTCCACTTT.

At least ten counts were recorded for this clonotype. DNA of the CDR3: TGCGCCAGCAGCACCCGGCCCTCCTACGAGCAGTACTTC. Its protein product is CASSTRPSYEQYF. The chain joins TRBV5-1 to TRBJ2-7; no reliable D call. The ends were cut back, 4 bases at V and 0 bases at J, with 8 bases in the middle. Germline V CDR1 and CDR2: SGHRS, YFSETQ. CDR3 length equals 13 residues.

This clonotype was seen at least ten times. CDR3 loop: CASSPAVGYSRETQYF. The CDR3 DNA reads as TGTGCCAGCAGCCCGGCGGTGGGGTACTCGCGAGAGACCCAGTACTTC. V is TRBV7-8 and J is TRBJ2-5; D is uncertain. The germline gives CDR1 SGHVS, CDR2 FQNEAQ. CDR3 length equals 16 residues. Trimming took off 5 bases at V and 4 bases at J, with 20 bases between the two ends.

This clonotype was picked up many times. The gene calls are TRBV7-2 and TRBJ1-5; tentative D call: TRBD1 (6 bases). The CDR3 is 17 residues long. The V end was cut by 4 bases, the J end by 2 bases, with 18 bases between. The germline gives CDR1 SGHTA, CDR2 FQGNSA. CDR3 DNA sequence: TGTGCCAGCAGCTCGCAGACCGGGGGGCTCGGCAATCAGCCCCAGCATTTT. This codes for CASSSQTGGLGNQPQHF.

This clonotype appeared many times. This chain connects TRBV7-2 to TRBJ2-5; maybe TRBD1 (5 bases). The CDR3 extends over 17 amino acids. The ends were cut back, 1 base at V and 0 bases at J, with 15 bases in the middle. Germline values: CDR1 SGHTA, CDR2 FQGNSA. The CDR3 is CASSLVQDAQYQETQYF. Written as DNA, the CDR3 is TGTGCCAGCAGCTTAGTACAGGACGCTCAGTACCAAGAGACCCAGTACTTC.

This clonotype was counted many times. This chain links TRBV12-3 or TRBV12-4 with TRBJ1-1; 7 bases line up with TRBD1. V lost 6 bases and J lost 4; bases outside the gene matches: 8. This CDR3 has 14 amino acids. CDR3 nucleotide sequence: TGTGCCAGCAGCGACGACAGGGTCGGCACTGAAGCTTTCTTT. Protein: CASSDDRVGTEAFF.

This clonotype was seen repeatedly, ten times or more. The V call is TRBV28, the J call TRBJ2-4; D is undetermined. CDR1 MDHEN and CDR2 SYDVKM come from the germline V gene. This CDR3 region has 16 residues. Trimming removed 1 base from V and 0 bases from J, with 10 bases in between. As DNA, the CDR3 is TGTGCCAGCAGTTTATTTCCTGCGATAGCCAAAAACATTCAGTACTTC. Encoded protein: CASSLFPAIAKNIQYF.

This clonotype was counted many times. The genes are TRBV5-8 and TRBJ1-2; 8 nucleotides align to TRBD1. The CDR3 covers 14 residues. Germline trimming cut 3 bases from V and 7 bases from J; bases unmatched to any gene: 8. Per the germline V gene, CDR1 is SGHTS and CDR2 is YDEGEE. In nucleotides, the CDR3 is TGTGCCAGCAGCTCCCGGACAGGGCGTGGTGGCTACACCTTC. It translates to CASSSRTGRGGYTF.

The sample holds many counts of this clonotype. Here the CDR3 reads CASSRASGGAPYEQYF. The CDR3 nucleotides are TGTGCCAGCAGCCGGGCGAGCGGGGGGGCCCCCTACGAGCAGTACTTC. This rearrangement joins TRBV7-2 to TRBJ2-7; TRBD2 aligns across 10 bases. CDR3 length: 16 residues. Germline CDR1 reads SGHTA; CDR2 reads FQGNSA. The J segment lost 2 bases and the V segment lost 5 bases, leaving 9 bases of the junction unmatched.

This clonotype has ten or more counts. This rearrangement joins TRBV5-1 to TRBJ1-1, with a possible D match to TRBD1 (6 bases). The CDR3 consists of 15 residues. Trimming removed 3 bases from V and 0 bases from J, with 12 bases in between. Germline V CDR1 and CDR2: SGHRS, YFSETQ. CDR3: CASSSRQELNTEAFF. CDR3 nucleotides: TGCGCCAGCAGCTCACGACAGGAACTGAACACTGAAGCTTTCTTT.

In this sample, this clonotype turned up many times. The chain links TRBV20-1 to TRBJ2-7, with 10 bases fitting TRBD1. Germline loops: CDR1 DFQATT, CDR2 SNEGSKA (reference sequence). V was clipped by 2 bases and J by 4 bases; unmatched bases: 8. This CDR3 has 15 residues. The CDR3 region is CSARPRDRGRYEQYF. In DNA form, the CDR3 reads TGCAGTGCTAGACCGCGGGACAGGGGTCGGTACGAGCAGTACTTC.

This clonotype was counted at least ten times. The gene calls are TRBV27 and TRBJ1-6; unclear D gene. The V and J ends lost 5 bases and 10 bases respectively, with 18 bases between them. Germline V gene lookup returns CDR1 MNHEY and CDR2 SMNVEV (reference sequence). The CDR3 consists of 15 residues. CDR3 nucleotides: TGTGCCAGCAGTCCTTTCTGGGGTGAGAAGTCACCCCTCCACTTT. Translated, it gives CASSPFWGEKSPLHF.

This clonotype occurred many times. The genes are TRBV29-1 and TRBJ2-7; weak D call: TRBD1 (6 bases). The germline V gene encodes CDR1 SQVTM and CDR2 ANQGSEA. Trimming left V 6 bases short and J 0 bases short, with 12 bases between. This CDR3 comprises 13 residues. The CDR3 spells CSVGQLSSYEQYF. CDR3 coding DNA: TGCAGCGTAGGACAGCTGAGCTCCTACGAGCAGTACTTC.

This clonotype was detected ten times or more. The chain couples TRBV2 to TRBJ2-5; tentatively, D is TRBD2 (6 bases). The CDR3 extends over 13 amino acids. Trimming removed 5 bases at V and 5 bases at J, with 12 bases between. The germline V gene has CDR1 SNHLY and CDR2 FYNNEI. CDR3: CASSRQGGETQYF. For the CDR3, the DNA is TGTGCCAGCAGTCGTCAGGGAGGCGAGACCCAGTACTTC.

This clonotype was detected many times. The V gene is TRBV12-3 or TRBV12-4, the J gene TRBJ2-7; 7 bases line up with TRBD1. V was pared by 5 bases and J by 2 bases, with 12 bases of the junction left unmatched. The CDR3 covers 16 residues. Here the CDR3 DNA reads TGTGCCAGCAGTGCCAGACAGGGCATAAGGGCCTACGAGCAGTACTTC. This gives the protein CASSARQGIRAYEQYF.

At least ten counts were recorded for this clonotype. The rearrangement uses TRBV28 and TRBJ2-7; D is perhaps TRBD2 (6 bases). This CDR3 comprises 14 residues. V was pared by 5 bases and J by 1 base, with 12 bases between. The germline gives CDR1 MDHEN, CDR2 SYDVKM. CDR3 nucleotide sequence: TGTGCCAGCAGTCCTACTAGCCAATCCTACGAGCAGTACTTC. It specifies CASSPTSQSYEQYF.

There are many counts of this clonotype. This sequence joins TRBV6-4 and TRBJ2-3; 7 nucleotides line up with TRBD2. Trimming at V came to 2 bases and at J to 4 bases, leaving 0 bases not matched to a gene. Per germline, CDR1 MRHNA and CDR2 SNTAGT. The CDR3 contains 13 residues. The CDR3 here is CASSDGGADTQYF. The CDR3 DNA sequence: TGTGCCAGCAGTGACGGGGGGGCAGATACGCAGTATTTT.

The genes are TRBV2 and TRBJ2-7; no reliable D call. This CDR3 has 12 amino acids. V lost 7 bases to trimming and J lost 1 base, with 8 bases between them. CDR1 SNHLY and CDR2 FYNNEI come from the germline V gene. The CDR3 sequence: CASTRVSYEQYF. CDR3 nucleotides: TGTGCCAGCACCCGGGTATCCTACGAGCAGTACTTC.

This clonotype appeared many times. The gene calls are TRBV21-1 and TRBJ1-2; the tabulated D call, TRBD1, remains unverified against the DNA. TRBV21-1 is listed as a pseudogene. The CDR3 totals 14 residues. The CDR3 reads CASSKGAGDYGYTF. The CDR3 nucleotides read TGTGCCAGCAGCAAGGGGGCAGGGGACTATGGCTACACCTTC.

This clonotype came up many times. The chain joins TRBV5-5 to TRBJ1-2; D perhaps matches TRBD1 (5 bases). Deletions cut 2 bases from V and 5 bases from J, with 10 bases between. CDR1 SGHKS and CDR2 YYEKEE come from the germline V gene (reference sequence). This CDR3 comprises 13 residues. Here the CDR3 DNA reads TGTGCCAGCAGCTTAACGACAGATTATGGCTACACCTTC. Its translation is CASSLTTDYGYTF.

This clonotype has a count of ten or more. V and J are TRBV20-1 and TRBJ2-6, with D hard to call. Germline V lookup: CDR1 DFQATT, CDR2 SNEGSKA (reference sequence). Trimming pared 6 bases from V and 0 bases from J, leaving 9 bases between. CDR3 size: 14 residues. In DNA form, the CDR3 reads TGCAGTGCGGAAGGTGACTCTGGGGCCAACGTCCTGACTTTC. Its protein product is CSAEGDSGANVLTF.

V gene TRBV5-1 combines with J gene TRBJ2-2, with D tentatively TRBD1 (5 bases). CDR1 and CDR2 (germline): SGHRS, YFSETQ. This CDR3 comprises 14 residues. The V gene lost 0 bases and the J gene lost 6 bases, with 9 bases spanning the gap. CDR3 region: CASSLGTSAGELFF. The CDR3 DNA reads as TGCGCCAGCAGCTTGGGGACATCGGCCGGGGAGCTGTTTTTT.

There are many counts of this clonotype. The CDR3 region is CATSRGGTGNTIYF. In nucleotides, the CDR3 is TGTGCCACCAGCAGAGGGGGAACTGGAAACACCATATATTTT. The rearrangement joins TRBV15 to TRBJ1-3; D is uncertain. The length of the CDR3 is 14 residues. V lost 1 base to trimming and J lost 2 bases, with 6 bases between them. Germline V gene sequence: CDR1 LNHNV, CDR2 YYDKDF (reference sequence). Combining the CDR3 with reference TRBV15 and TRBJ1-3 gives the whole variable domain DAMVIQNPRYQVTQFGKPVTLSCSQTLNHNVMYWYQQKSSQAPKLLFHYYDKDFNNEADTPDNFQSRRPNTSFCFLDIRSPGLGDTAMYLCATSRGGTGNTIYFGEGSWLTVV.

There are many counts of this clonotype. The V and J genes are TRBV9 and TRBJ1-4; weak D call: TRBD1 (6 bases). The germline V gene encodes CDR1 SGDLS and CDR2 YYNGEE. CDR3 length equals 16 residues. Trimming stripped 0 bases from V and 7 bases from J, with 16 bases between. The CDR3 bases are TGTGCCAGCAGCGTAGGTTCAGCCGGGGGCCTTGAAAAACTGTTTTTT. It specifies CASSVGSAGGLEKLFF.

This clonotype rates as medium-sized. The V call is TRBV20-1, the J call TRBJ1-1; no definite D call. Trimming took 6 bases from V and 5 from J, leaving 10 bases between them. Germline V gene sequence: CDR1 DFQATT, CDR2 SNEGSKA (reference sequence). CDR3 size: 11 residues. The DNA of the CDR3 is TGCAGTGCACCTCGAGGTACTGAAGCTTTCTTT. Amino acid sequence: CSAPRGTEAFF.

This clonotype was observed many times. The V call is TRBV6-5, the J call TRBJ1-1, with a weak D call TRBD1 (5 bases). The V end lost 6 bases, the J end lost 0 bases, and 8 bases lay between the germline ends. The CDR3 contains 13 residues. Germline lookup yields CDR1 MNHEY and CDR2 SVGAGI. CDR3 nucleotide sequence: TGTGCCAGCAGAACGACAGTGAACACTGAAGCTTTCTTT. Encoded protein: CASRTTVNTEAFF.

This clonotype has a count of ten or more. The V gene is TRBV28, the J gene TRBJ1-6; 9 nucleotides align to TRBD1. Germline CDR1 MDHEN, CDR2 SYDVKM. V lost 5 bases and J lost 9; bases outside the gene matches: 8. The CDR3 loop spans 15 amino acids. Here the CDR3 reads CASSPRTGEGSPLHF. Written as DNA, the CDR3 is TGTGCCAGCAGTCCGCGGACAGGGGAGGGTTCACCCCTCCACTTT. Together with reference TRBV28 and TRBJ1-6, the CDR3 gives the full variable domain: DVKVTQSSRYLVKRTGEKVFLECVQDMDHENMFWYRQDPGLGLRLIYFSYDVKMKEKGDIPEGYSVSREKKERFSLILESASTNQTSMYLCASSPRTGEGSPLHFGNGTRLTVT.